This is a list of T cell receptor beta chains from one sample in a study of blood T cells in healthy people across ages. TCRdb re-analysed the 5' RACE reads in MiXCR, keeping a single row per CDR3 protein. There are 900,000 to 950,000 distinct CDR3 sequences in the sample; about 28% occur only once, and 9.5% to 13% lies in the top ten. These data were also reused for a study on T cells of mothers and their children.

Sequenced material: blood. These receptors all stem from a woman between 40 and 50 years old in good health. Both conserved end residues are part of each CDR3. The D gene is left open where the match is weak. Where a row states a size, it is once, few, many or the class of an expanded clone; other rows omit it.

d_call: .; clone_size: .; j_call: TRBJ2-3; v_call: TRBV25-1; cdr3_aa: CASSTLGDSGDTQYF; cdr3_nt: TGTGCCAGCAGTACCTTGGGGGATAGTGGAGATACGCAGTATTTT
d_call: .; clone_size: few; j_call: TRBJ2-3; v_call: TRBV5-1; cdr3_aa: CASSWGASDTQYF; cdr3_nt: TGCGCCAGCAGCTGGGGGGCTTCAGATACGCAGTATTTT
d_call: .; clone_size: few; j_call: TRBJ1-6; v_call: TRBV18; cdr3_aa: CASSPGGYSPLHF; cdr3_nt: TGTGCCAGCTCACCGGGCGGCTATTCACCCCTCCACTTT
d_call: .; clone_size: .; j_call: TRBJ1-6; v_call: TRBV5-6; cdr3_aa: CASSGGGGLNSPLHF; cdr3_nt: TGTGCCAGCAGCGGGGGTGGAGGGCTTAATTCACCCCTCCACTTT
d_call: .; clone_size: .; j_call: TRBJ2-1; v_call: TRBV4-1; cdr3_aa: CASSQAGGEQFF; cdr3_nt: TGCGCCAGCAGCCAAGCTGGGGGTGAGCAGTTCTTC
d_call: TRBD1; clone_size: few; j_call: TRBJ2-1; v_call: TRBV19; cdr3_aa: CASSVSSGQANYNEQFF; cdr3_nt: TGTGCCAGTAGTGTAAGTTCGGGACAGGCTAACTACAATGAGCAGTTCTTC
d_call: .; clone_size: .; j_call: TRBJ2-7; v_call: TRBV28; cdr3_aa: CASSMGMFPHEQYF; cdr3_nt: TGTGCCAGCAGCATGGGGATGTTTCCCCACGAGCAGTACTTC
d_call: TRBD1; clone_size: few; j_call: TRBJ2-5; v_call: TRBV20-1; cdr3_aa: CSARRARGRETQYF; cdr3_nt: TGCAGTGCTAGACGTGCCAGGGGGCGAGAGACCCAGTACTTC
d_call: .; clone_size: .; j_call: TRBJ2-2; v_call: TRBV5-5; cdr3_aa: CASSFEQDTGELFF; cdr3_nt: TGTGCCAGCAGCTTCGAACAAGACACCGGGGAGCTGTTTTTT
d_call: .; clone_size: .; j_call: TRBJ2-3; v_call: TRBV20-1; cdr3_aa: CSASTLLEDTQYF; cdr3_nt: TGCAGTGCTTCAACACTCCTTGAGGATACGCAGTATTTT
d_call: TRBD1; clone_size: few; j_call: TRBJ2-1; v_call: TRBV12-3/TRBV12-4; cdr3_aa: CASRGGQDAYTEQFF; cdr3_nt: TGTGCCAGCAGGGGGGGACAGGACGCCTACACTGAGCAGTTCTTC
d_call: TRBD2; clone_size: .; j_call: TRBJ2-3; v_call: TRBV5-6; cdr3_aa: CASSGLAGGFTDTQYF; cdr3_nt: TGTGCCAGCAGCGGACTAGCGGGGGGCTTCACAGATACGCAGTATTTT
d_call: TRBD1; clone_size: few; j_call: TRBJ1-2; v_call: TRBV6-5; cdr3_aa: CASSVLGTAANYGYTF; cdr3_nt: TGTGCCAGCAGCGTCTTGGGGACAGCAGCTAACTATGGCTACACCTTC
d_call: .; clone_size: few; j_call: TRBJ2-5; v_call: TRBV25-1; cdr3_aa: CASSESWLGGLQETQYF; cdr3_nt: TGTGCCAGCAGTGAATCGTGGTTGGGGGGCCTCCAAGAGACCCAGTACTTC
d_call: TRBD1; clone_size: .; j_call: TRBJ2-5; v_call: TRBV3-1; cdr3_aa: CASSSLGDREETQYF; cdr3_nt: TGTGCCAGCAGCTCACTGGGAGACAGGGAAGAGACCCAGTACTTC
d_call: .; clone_size: few; j_call: TRBJ2-3; v_call: TRBV7-2; cdr3_aa: CASRPGVSTDTQYF; cdr3_nt: TGTGCCAGCAGGCCGGGTGTGAGCACAGATACGCAGTATTTT
d_call: TRBD2; clone_size: few; j_call: TRBJ2-3; v_call: TRBV12-3/TRBV12-4; cdr3_aa: CASRTSGGTPTDTQYF; cdr3_nt: TGTGCCAGCAGAACTAGCGGGGGGACTCCCACAGATACGCAGTATTTT
d_call: .; clone_size: many; j_call: TRBJ2-7; v_call: TRBV5-1; cdr3_aa: CASSLVSDSYEQYF; cdr3_nt: TGCGCCAGCAGCTTGGTATCGGACTCCTACGAGCAGTACTTC
d_call: .; clone_size: few; j_call: TRBJ1-5; v_call: TRBV28; cdr3_aa: CASSGRGLTRQRSNQPQHF; cdr3_nt: TGTGCCAGCAGCGGGCGGGGACTGACACGCCAACGGAGCAATCAGCCCCAGCATTTT
d_call: .; clone_size: .; j_call: TRBJ1-1; v_call: TRBV5-6; cdr3_aa: CASSLSLHRTPLGLNTEAFF; cdr3_nt: TGTGCCAGCAGCTTGAGCTTACACCGGACACCCCTGGGTTTGAACACTGAAGCTTTCTTT
d_call: TRBD1; clone_size: .; j_call: TRBJ1-6; v_call: TRBV2; cdr3_aa: CASRGTGVVNSPLHF; cdr3_nt: TGTGCCAGCAGGGGGACAGGGGTGGTTAATTCACCCCTCCACTTT
d_call: TRBD1; clone_size: .; j_call: TRBJ2-7; v_call: TRBV6-5; cdr3_aa: CASSQGEGGCEQYF; cdr3_nt: TGTGCCAGCTCCCAGGGGGAAGGGGGATGCGAGCAGTACTTC
d_call: .; clone_size: .; j_call: TRBJ2-3; v_call: TRBV6-6; cdr3_aa: CASSTRDSSTDTQYF; cdr3_nt: TGTGCCAGCAGTACGCGGGACTCTAGCACAGATACGCAGTATTTT
d_call: .; clone_size: .; j_call: TRBJ2-5; v_call: TRBV29-1; cdr3_aa: CSVEGATSGAYF; cdr3_nt: TGCAGCGTTGAGGGGGCTACAAGCGGGGCGTACTTC
d_call: .; clone_size: .; j_call: TRBJ2-7; v_call: TRBV19; cdr3_aa: CASSPVRGGSYEQYF; cdr3_nt: TGTGCCAGTAGCCCGGTCAGGGGAGGTTCCTACGAGCAGTACTTC
d_call: TRBD1; clone_size: once; j_call: TRBJ2-1; v_call: TRBV20-1; cdr3_aa: CSANSGGNGQFF; cdr3_nt: TGCAGTGCTAACTCAGGGGGCAATGGGCAGTTCTTC
d_call: .; clone_size: .; j_call: TRBJ2-7; v_call: TRBV12-3/TRBV12-4; cdr3_aa: CTSSASPVYERYF; cdr3_nt: TGTACCAGCAGTGCCTCACCGGTCTACGAGCGGTACTTC
d_call: .; clone_size: few; j_call: TRBJ1-6; v_call: TRBV12-3/TRBV12-4; cdr3_aa: CASSLEGQGTSPLHF; cdr3_nt: TGTGCCAGCAGTTTAGAAGGGCAGGGAACTTCACCCCTCCACTTT
d_call: TRBD1; clone_size: .; j_call: TRBJ1-1; v_call: TRBV25-1; cdr3_aa: CASSETGYFIEAFF; cdr3_nt: TGTGCCAGCAGTGAGACAGGGTATTTCATTGAGGCTTTCTTT
d_call: TRBD1; clone_size: many; j_call: TRBJ2-7; v_call: TRBV28; cdr3_aa: CASSLGQPYEQYF; cdr3_nt: TGTGCCAGCAGCTTGGGACAGCCCTACGAGCAGTACTTC
d_call: TRBD1; clone_size: .; j_call: TRBJ1-1; v_call: TRBV7-9; cdr3_aa: CASSLDDRGDTEAFF; cdr3_nt: TGTGCCAGCAGCTTAGACGACAGGGGGGACACTGAAGCTTTCTTT
d_call: .; clone_size: .; j_call: TRBJ1-3; v_call: TRBV6-1; cdr3_aa: CASRRGSLLTSGNTIYF; cdr3_nt: TGTGCCAGCAGGAGAGGGTCGCTTTTAACCTCTGGAAACACCATATATTTT
d_call: .; clone_size: .; j_call: TRBJ2-3; v_call: TRBV5-1; cdr3_aa: CASNRDPSFGNTQYF; cdr3_nt: TGCGCCAGCAACCGGGACCCCTCATTTGGCAATACGCAGTATTTT
d_call: TRBD2; clone_size: .; j_call: TRBJ2-7; v_call: TRBV20-1; cdr3_aa: CSASIAGESEQYF; cdr3_nt: TGCAGTGCTAGTATAGCGGGGGAGAGCGAGCAGTACTTC
d_call: TRBD1; clone_size: .; j_call: TRBJ1-1; v_call: TRBV28; cdr3_aa: CASSPPGQARAREAFF; cdr3_nt: TGTGCCAGCAGTCCGCCCGGACAGGCGCGCGCTCGGGAAGCTTTCTTT
d_call: .; clone_size: few; j_call: TRBJ2-5; v_call: TRBV7-2; cdr3_aa: CASSFQFGETQYF; cdr3_nt: TGTGCCAGCAGCTTCCAGTTTGGTGAGACCCAGTACTTC
d_call: .; clone_size: .; j_call: TRBJ2-1; v_call: TRBV19; cdr3_aa: CASSIGGTTRGNEQFF; cdr3_nt: TGTGCCAGTAGTATAGGAGGGACAACTCGGGGCAATGAGCAGTTCTTC
d_call: TRBD1; clone_size: .; j_call: TRBJ1-2; v_call: TRBV28; cdr3_aa: CASSDGQGGYGYTF; cdr3_nt: TGTGCCAGCAGTGACGGACAGGGGGGTTATGGCTACACCTTC
d_call: .; clone_size: few; j_call: TRBJ2-1; v_call: TRBV5-5; cdr3_aa: CASSLQGGNNEQFF; cdr3_nt: TGTGCCAGCAGCTTGCAGGGGGGAAACAATGAGCAGTTCTTC
d_call: TRBD2; clone_size: many; j_call: TRBJ2-5; v_call: TRBV12-3/TRBV12-4; cdr3_aa: CASSGGTSGSETQYF; cdr3_nt: TGTGCCAGCAGTGGAGGGACTAGCGGTTCTGAGACCCAGTACTTC
d_call: .; clone_size: many; j_call: TRBJ2-6; v_call: TRBV10-3; cdr3_aa: CAISESHQGTGANVLTF; cdr3_nt: TGTGCCATCAGTGAGTCGCACCAGGGAACTGGGGCCAACGTCCTGACTTTC
d_call: .; clone_size: many; j_call: TRBJ2-5; v_call: TRBV15; cdr3_aa: CATSRDRLPQETQYF; cdr3_nt: TGTGCCACCAGCAGAGATCGGTTACCACAAGAGACCCAGTACTTC
d_call: TRBD1; clone_size: many; j_call: TRBJ2-4; v_call: TRBV4-2; cdr3_aa: CASSRTGGDNIQYF; cdr3_nt: TGTGCCAGCAGCCGGACAGGGGGGGATAACATTCAGTACTTC
d_call: .; clone_size: .; j_call: TRBJ2-1; v_call: TRBV5-1; cdr3_aa: CASRVGETSYNEQFF; cdr3_nt: TGCGCCAGCAGGGTCGGGGAAACCTCCTACAATGAGCAGTTCTTC
d_call: TRBD1; clone_size: .; j_call: TRBJ2-5; v_call: TRBV29-1; cdr3_aa: CSVEVTGVQQETQYF; cdr3_nt: TGCAGCGTTGAGGTGACAGGGGTGCAGCAAGAGACCCAGTACTTC
d_call: .; clone_size: .; j_call: TRBJ1-1; v_call: TRBV6-1; cdr3_aa: CASSDTQGWDTEAFF; cdr3_nt: TGTGCCAGCAGTGACACACAGGGTTGGGACACTGAAGCTTTCTTT
d_call: .; clone_size: few; j_call: TRBJ1-2; v_call: TRBV7-8; cdr3_aa: CASTPEGYYGYTF; cdr3_nt: TGTGCCAGCACCCCGGAGGGGTACTATGGCTACACCTTC
d_call: TRBD2; clone_size: many; j_call: TRBJ2-5; v_call: TRBV15; cdr3_aa: CATSRGNLAGGFETQYF; cdr3_nt: TGTGCCACCAGCAGAGGAAACCTAGCGGGGGGATTTGAGACCCAGTACTTC
d_call: TRBD1; clone_size: .; j_call: TRBJ2-3; v_call: TRBV9; cdr3_aa: CASSAIWDSRADTQYF; cdr3_nt: TGTGCCAGCAGCGCTATTTGGGACAGCCGGGCAGATACGCAGTATTTT
d_call: TRBD1; clone_size: .; j_call: TRBJ2-7; v_call: TRBV4-3; cdr3_aa: CASSQVYRGEQYF; cdr3_nt: TGCGCCAGCAGCCAAGTCTACAGGGGCGAGCAGTACTTC
d_call: .; clone_size: .; j_call: TRBJ1-1; v_call: TRBV5-1; cdr3_aa: CAGSLQGWTEAFF; cdr3_nt: TGCGCCGGCAGCTTGCAGGGTTGGACTGAAGCTTTCTTT